This is a list of T cell receptor beta chains from one sample in a study of blood T cells in healthy people across ages. TCRdb re-derived calls from the 5' RACE reads in MiXCR, one entry per CDR3 protein. The table includes around 1,000,000 distinct CDR3 sequences, less than 45% detected once. The sample consisted of blood. The receptors come from a young man in good health. Both conserved end residues are part of each CDR3. The D gene is left open where the match is weak. Where a row states a size, it is once, few, many or the class of an expanded clone; other rows omit it.

CDR3 DNA	CDR3 protein	V gene	J gene	D gene	clone size	CDR3 length
TGTGCCAGCAGCAGCCGTAACAGCACAGATACGCAGTATTTT	CASSSRNSTDTQYF	TRBV21-1	TRBJ2-3	-	-	14
TGCGCCAGCAGCCAAGATCGCACTAGCGGGGGGGAGTGGCAGTACTTC	CASSQDRTSGGEWQYF	TRBV4-3	TRBJ2-5	TRBD2	-	16
TGTGCCATCAGTGAGCTTGACAGGGGTGGGAATCAGCCCCAGCATTTT	CAISELDRGGNQPQHF	TRBV10-3	TRBJ1-5	TRBD1	many	16
TGTGCCAGCAGTTCTAGCGTCAATGAGCAGTTCTTC	CASSSSVNEQFF	TRBV6-2/TRBV6-3	TRBJ2-1	-	few	12
TGTGCCACCCGTGATTACAATGAGCAGTTCTTC	CATRDYNEQFF	TRBV28	TRBJ2-1	-	-	11
TGTGCCAGCAGTTTAGGCGGGGGCCATTCTAATCAGCCCCAGCATTTT	CASSLGGGHSNQPQHF	TRBV12-3/TRBV12-4	TRBJ1-5	-	few	16
TGTGCCAGCAGCTTAGTCGAAAGGGGTGGCGGCACAGATACGCAGTATTTT	CASSLVERGGGTDTQYF	TRBV7-8	TRBJ2-3	-	once	17
TGTGAGCTAGCGGGGGTTCCGAACACCGGGGAGCTGTTTTTT	CELAGVPNTGELFF	TRBV11-2	TRBJ2-2	TRBD2	-	14
TGCAGCGTTCAGGGACACCTCAATGAGCAGTACTTC	CSVQGHLNEQYF	TRBV29-1	TRBJ2-7	-	few	12
TGCGCCAGCAGCCAAGAGCTCCCGGGACAGGCATTGGAACCCACAGATACGCAGTATTTT	CASSQELPGQALEPTDTQYF	TRBV4-3	TRBJ2-3	TRBD1	-	20
TGTGCCAGCAGAGGGTCAGGGGAGACCCAGTACTTC	CASRGSGETQYF	TRBV7-9	TRBJ2-5	-	few	12
TGTGCCAGCAGTTTATCCCTCGGGACACAAGCCTACGAGCAGTACTTC	CASSLSLGTQAYEQYF	TRBV27	TRBJ2-7	-	few	16
TGTGCCAGCACCACGGGAGGGGCAACGGGGACTGAAGCTTTCTTT	CASTTGGATGTEAFF	TRBV6-5	TRBJ1-1	-	-	15
TGTGCCAGCACAGGACAGGGGGTCACTGAAGCTTTCTTT	CASTGQGVTEAFF	TRBV2	TRBJ1-1	TRBD1	-	13
TGTGCCAGCTCACCACGGGACGCTGGTGCTGAAGCTTTCTTT	CASSPRDAGAEAFF	TRBV18	TRBJ1-1	-	-	14
TGTGCCAGCAGCTCCCAGAGCGGGGGGAACACAGATACGCAGTATTTT	CASSSQSGGNTDTQYF	TRBV7-9	TRBJ2-3	TRBD2	-	16
TGCAGTGCTAGAACTGGTGCGCAGTATTTT	CSARTGAQYF	TRBV20-1	TRBJ2-3	-	-	10
TGTGCCAGCGAAGGCTTGAGTAATGAAGCTTTCTTT	CASEGLSNEAFF	TRBV7-9	TRBJ1-1	-	-	12
TGTGCCAGCAGTCTTGGCCAGGGGAACGTCCTGACTTTC	CASSLGQGNVLTF	TRBV27	TRBJ2-6	-	few	13
TGTGCCAGCAGTTACTCACTAACTACCTACGAGCAGTACTTC	CASSYSLTTYEQYF	TRBV6-2/TRBV6-3	TRBJ2-7	-	few	14
TGTGCCAGCAGTATTACCAAGGGCAATGAAAAACTGTTTTTT	CASSITKGNEKLFF	TRBV12-3/TRBV12-4	TRBJ1-4	-	few	14
TGTGCCAGCAGTTGGGGGGGGAGCGAAAAACTGTTTTTT	CASSWGGSEKLFF	TRBV27	TRBJ1-4	-	-	13
TGTGCCAGCAGCTTAAGAGGGCAGGGCACTGAAGCTTTCTTT	CASSLRGQGTEAFF	TRBV7-9	TRBJ1-1	-	many	14
TGTGCCAGTGAGCCCCCAGGGGCCAACGAGCAGTACTTC	CASEPPGANEQYF	TRBV2	TRBJ2-7	-	-	13
TGTGCCAGCAGCTTAGATCCTGGGGACAATGAGCAGTTCTTC	CASSLDPGDNEQFF	TRBV11-2	TRBJ2-1	-	few	14
TGTGCCAGCAGTTTGTATTTAGGGGGCGAGAATCAGCCCCAGCATTTT	CASSLYLGGENQPQHF	TRBV28	TRBJ1-5	TRBD1	few	16
TGTGCCAGCAGCACAGATGGCAATCAGCCCCAGCATTTT	CASSTDGNQPQHF	TRBV7-2	TRBJ1-5	-	-	13
TGTGCCAGCAGTGAAGGGCGGATTAAAGCTTTCTTT	CASSEGRIKAFF	TRBV6-1	TRBJ1-1	-	-	12
TGTGCCAGCAGTCGCCGTTCCGGACAAAATCAGCCCCAGCATTTT	CASSRRSGQNQPQHF	TRBV2	TRBJ1-5	-	once	15
TGCGCCAGCAGCCAGGCAGATTCACCCCTCCACTTT	CASSQADSPLHF	TRBV4-3	TRBJ1-6	-	-	12
TGTGCCATCAGTGCACCCGGACAGCCCCAGCATTTT	CAISAPGQPQHF	TRBV10-3	TRBJ1-5	-	-	12
TGCAGTGCTATAACCGGGACAGTGATTCTACCCCATGGCTACACCTTC	CSAITGTVILPHGYTF	TRBV20-1	TRBJ1-2	TRBD1	few	16
TGTGCCAGCAGTGAATTCTGGGTTGCTAACTATGGCTACACCTTC	CASSEFWVANYGYTF	TRBV2	TRBJ1-2	-	few	15
TGTGCCAGCAGCCAGAACCTAGCGTTGAGGCAAGAGACCCAGTACTTC	CASSQNLALRQETQYF	TRBV3-1	TRBJ2-5	-	-	16
TGCAGTGCTAGAGTTCCAGGGACCGGGGAGCTGTTTTTT	CSARVPGTGELFF	TRBV20-1	TRBJ2-2	-	few	13
TGTGCCATCAGACCCGACTCAGGGGCAGATACGCAGTATTTT	CAIRPDSGADTQYF	TRBV10-3	TRBJ2-3	-	few	14
TGTGCCAGCAGCAAAGTTGATCGGGACAGGGTCCTCTCCGGCTATGGCTACACCTTC	CASSKVDRDRVLSGYGYTF	TRBV21-1	TRBJ1-2	-	few	19